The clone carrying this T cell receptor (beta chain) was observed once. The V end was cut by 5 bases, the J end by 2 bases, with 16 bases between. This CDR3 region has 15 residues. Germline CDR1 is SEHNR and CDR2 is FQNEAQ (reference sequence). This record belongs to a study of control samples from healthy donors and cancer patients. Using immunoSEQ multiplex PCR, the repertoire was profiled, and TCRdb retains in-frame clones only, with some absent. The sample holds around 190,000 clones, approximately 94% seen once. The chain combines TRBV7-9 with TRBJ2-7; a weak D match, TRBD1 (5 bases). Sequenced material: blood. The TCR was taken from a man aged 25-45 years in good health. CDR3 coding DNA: TGTGCCAGCAGCGCCTCCCCGGACACAACCTACGAGCAGTACTTC. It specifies CASSASPDTTYEQYF.